Shown below are 22 T cell receptor beta chains from a single sample sequenced in a study of blood T cell repertoires in COVID-19. Generated by immunoSEQ multiplex PCR, the TCRdb table keeps only in-frame clones and is missing some. Here the sample spans about 100,000 clones, about 90% being singletons. The sequenced sample consisted of peripheral blood. The receptors originated from a human donor with COVID-19, enrolled during active disease. The donor label of this sample is uncertain.

The chain joins TRBV5-6 to TRBJ1-1, with 7 bases matching TRBD1. The length of the CDR3 is 12 residues. Germline-derived CDR1 and CDR2 are SGHDT and YYEEEE. The V and J ends lost 4 bases and 9 bases, in that order; junction bases with no gene match: 6. DNA for the CDR3: TGTGCCAGCAGCCCCGGACAGGCCCAAGCTTTCTTT. Protein sequence: CASSPGQAQAFF.

The genes are TRBV12-3 or TRBV12-4 and TRBJ1-1, with a possible D match to TRBD1 (5 bases). The CDR3 sequence is 13 residues long. Trimming removed 3 bases at V and 5 bases at J, with 10 bases between. For the CDR3, the DNA is TGTGCCAGCAGTTTTCCCGCAGGGACTGAAGCTTTCTTT. Protein: CASSFPAGTEAFF.

This clone was seen more than once but under ten times. The rearrangement joins TRBV29-1 to TRBJ1-1; D not resolved. Germline values: CDR1 SQVTM, CDR2 ANQGSEA. V lost 7 bases and J 1 base, leaving 13 bases between the germline ends. This CDR3 has 13 amino acids. Written as DNA, the CDR3 is TGCAGCGGCCGAAGGGAGTCGAACACTGAAGCTTTCTTT. Translated: CSGRRESNTEAFF.

This clone was seen more than once but under ten times. The genes are TRBV6-5 and TRBJ1-5; 7 bases map to TRBD1. The J segment lost 8 bases and the V segment lost 4 bases, leaving 8 bases of the junction unmatched. CDR1 and CDR2 (germline): MNHEY, SVGAGI. This CDR3 spans 14 amino acids. The DNA of the CDR3 is TGTGCCAGCAGTTCTCAACAGGGGAAAGAGCCCCAGCATTTT. Translating it yields CASSSQQGKEPQHF.

The gene calls are TRBV6-2 or TRBV6-3 and TRBJ2-3; no clear D gene. Germline lookup yields CDR1 MNHEY and CDR2 SVGEGT. The CDR3 length is 15 residues. Trimming shortened V by 2 bases and J by 0 bases, and 9 bases separated the two germline ends. CDR3 sequence: CASSYDPTSTDTQYF. The CDR3 region has the DNA TGTGCCAGCAGTTACGATCCGACTAGCACAGATACGCAGTATTTT.

The rearrangement links TRBV6-5 to TRBJ2-1; perhaps TRBD1 as D (5 bases). Germline V CDR1 and CDR2: MNHEY, SVGAGI. Trimming removed 10 bases at V and 6 bases at J, with 16 bases between. This CDR3 region has 13 residues. The CDR3 DNA reads as TGTGCCATTAAGGCAGGGTTCGGCAATGAGCAGTTCTTC. Its protein product is CAIKAGFGNEQFF.

This clone appeared a single time. The genes are TRBV5-4 and TRBJ2-1; 8 bases are shared with TRBD1. CDR3 size: 12 residues. V trimming: 3 bases; J trimming: 10 bases; junction bases outside the gene matches: 3. From germline, CDR1 is SGHNT and CDR2 YYREEE (reference sequence). In DNA, the CDR3 is TGTGCCAGCAGCTCCTACAGGGGGGAGCAGTTCTTC. It is translated as CASSSYRGEQFF.

This chain links TRBV14 with TRBJ1-1, with D maybe TRBD1 (5 bases). CDR3 length: 14 amino acids. Germline V CDR1 and CDR2: SGHDN, FVKESK. V lost 6 bases to trimming and J lost 0 bases, with 11 bases between them. This CDR3 is CASSPRVMNTEAFF. The CDR3 nucleotides are TGTGCCAGCAGTCCCAGGGTAATGAACACTGAAGCTTTCTTT. Complete variable domain (other parts from reference TRBV14 and TRBJ1-1): EAGVTQFPSHSVIEKGQTVTLRCDPISGHDNLYWYRRVMGKEIKFLLHFVKESKQDESGMPNNRFLAERTGGTYSTLKVQPAELEDSGVYFCASSPRVMNTEAFFGQGTRLTVV.

This clone has a handful of counts. J is TRBJ1-1 and V is TRBV6-5; D uncertain. Trimming stripped 0 bases from V and 2 bases from J, with 4 bases between. CDR3 length equals 13 residues. Germline-derived CDR1 and CDR2 are MNHEY and SVGAGI. The CDR3 region is CASSYSSNTEAFF. The DNA for the CDR3 is TGTGCCAGCAGTTACTCCTCCAACACTGAAGCTTTCTTT.

This clone was detected once. The genes are TRBV28 and TRBJ1-5; D may be TRBD1 (5 bases). Germline-derived CDR1 and CDR2 are MDHEN and SYDVKM. The CDR3 totals 14 residues. V was cut by 8 bases and J by 1 base, with 12 bases left in between. CDR3 residues: CASGGGDSNQPQHF. CDR3 bases: TGTGCCAGCGGGGGAGGGGACAGCAATCAGCCCCAGCATTTT. Together with reference TRBV28 and TRBJ1-5, the CDR3 gives the full variable domain: DVKVTQSSRYLVKRTGEKVFLECVQDMDHENMFWYRQDPGLGLRLIYFSYDVKMKEKGDIPEGYSVSREKKERFSLILESASTNQTSMYLCASGGGDSNQPQHFGDGTRLSIL.

This chain joins TRBV3-1 (or the pseudogene TRBV3-2) and TRBJ2-7, with D hard to call. Per the germline V gene, CDR1 is LGHDT and CDR2 is YNNKEL (reference sequence). Trimming removed 4 bases at V and 2 bases at J, with 12 bases between. The CDR3 contains 14 residues. CDR3 protein: CASSRVRSTYEQYF. CDR3 coding DNA: TGTGCCAGCAGCCGGGTCCGGAGCACCTACGAGCAGTACTTC.

The J gene is TRBJ2-1, the V gene TRBV9, with 7 bases fitting TRBD1. With V trimmed by 0 bases and J by 2 bases, 2 bases remained unmatched. CDR1 is SGDLS, CDR2 YYNGEE, per germline. CDR3 size: 15 residues. Here the CDR3 reads CASSVVGQTYNEQFF. CDR3 DNA: TGTGCCAGCAGCGTAGTGGGACAGACCTACAATGAGCAGTTCTTC.

This clone was recorded a few times. This chain uses TRBV30 with TRBJ2-7, with 8 bases identical to TRBD1. V gave up 2 bases and J gave up 4 bases; unmatched junction bases: 4. This CDR3 region has 13 residues. Germline V gene lookup returns CDR1 GTSNPN and CDR2 SVGIG (reference sequence). The CDR3 region has the DNA TGTGCCTGGAGTCTACAGGGGGGATACGAGCAGTACTTC. Translation: CAWSLQGGYEQYF.

The chain carries TRBV30 and TRBJ2-5, with 9 bases identical to TRBD1. V dropped 3 bases and J dropped 2; count of bases not matched to a gene: 4. CDR1 GTSNPN and CDR2 SVGIG come from the germline V gene (reference sequence). There are 14 residues in the CDR3. CDR3 loop: CAWSAGQGQETQYF. The DNA for the CDR3 is TGTGCCTGGAGCGCGGGACAGGGACAAGAGACCCAGTACTTC. Complete variable domain (other parts from reference TRBV30 and TRBJ2-5): SQTIHQWPATLVQPVGSPLSLECTVEGTSNPNLYWYRQAAGRGLQLLFYSVGIGQISSEVPQNLSASRPQDRQFILSSKKLLLSDSGFYLCAWSAGQGQETQYFGPGTRLLVL.

The rearrangement joins TRBV2 to TRBJ2-1; TRBD1 matches 8 bases. Per the germline V gene, CDR1 is SNHLY and CDR2 is FYNNEI. V dropped 6 bases and J dropped 9; count of bases not matched to a gene: 10. This CDR3 is built from 14 residues. The CDR3 region has the DNA TGTGCCAGCAGGGAGCAGGGGGCGCAGGTTGAGCAGTTCTTC. Its protein product is CASREQGAQVEQFF.

The V call is TRBV4-1, the J call TRBJ2-3; 7 positions match TRBD2. CDR1 MGHRA and CDR2 YSYEKL come from the germline V gene. The V gene end was trimmed by 7 bases and the J gene end by 0 bases; junction bases not matched to a gene: 7. This CDR3 comprises 15 residues. CDR3 sequence reads: CASTQGGASTDTQYF. CDR3 nucleotide sequence: TGCGCCAGCACCCAGGGAGGGGCTAGCACAGATACGCAGTATTTT.

This clone was found a few times. The rearrangement joins TRBV25-1 to TRBJ2-5, with 7 positions matching TRBD1. The ends lost 1 base at V and 1 base at J; junction bases unmatched: 6. Germline V lookup: CDR1 MGHDK, CDR2 SYGVNS. This CDR3 is 16 amino acids long. The CDR3 nucleotides are TGTGCCAGCAGTGAATCAGAACAGGGGTCCCAAGAGACCCAGTACTTC. Amino acids: CASSESEQGSQETQYF. Drawing the rest from reference TRBV25-1 and TRBJ2-5, the complete variable domain is EADIYQTPRYLVIGTGKKITLECSQTMGHDKMYWYQQDPGMELHLIHYSYGVNSTEKGDLSSESTVSRIRTEHFPLTLESARPSHTSQYLCASSESEQGSQETQYFGPGTRLLVL.

The V call is TRBV12-3 or TRBV12-4, the J call TRBJ1-4; 7 nucleotides match TRBD1. V trimming: 8 bases; J trimming: 8 bases; junction bases outside the gene matches: 8. This CDR3 has 13 residues. In DNA form, the CDR3 reads TGTGCCAGCGGTCGACAGGGAAGGGAAAAACTGTTTTTT. Translating gives CASGRQGREKLFF.

The rearrangement uses TRBV27 and TRBJ1-2; D is unclear. Germline values: CDR1 MNHEY, CDR2 SMNVEV (reference sequence). The V end was cut by 0 bases, the J end by 4 bases, with 12 bases between. This CDR3 comprises 15 residues. The CDR3 DNA sequence: TGTGCCAGCAGTTTATCGAGGGAGGGTGTCTATGGCTACACCTTC. Translation gives CASSLSREGVYGYTF.

The V call is TRBV4-1, the J call TRBJ1-4, with D possibly matching TRBD1 (5 bases). Germline lookup yields CDR1 MGHRA and CDR2 YSYEKL. With 5 bases removed from V and 6 bases from J, the gap between germline ends came to 13 bases. The CDR3 is 14 amino acids. CDR3 amino acids: CASSAQEGDEKLFF. CDR3 in DNA: TGCGCCAGCAGCGCCCAAGAAGGGGATGAAAAACTGTTTTTT.

This chain joins TRBV29-1 and TRBJ2-1, with TRBD2 matching over 7 bases. The CDR3 loop spans 15 amino acids. Germline V gene lookup returns CDR1 SQVTM and CDR2 ANQGSEA. V trimming: 2 bases; J trimming: 6 bases; junction bases outside the gene matches: 10. CDR3 coding DNA: TGCAGCGTTGAACCTTCAACGGGGGGAGCCAATGAGCAGTTCTTC. This gives the protein CSVEPSTGGANEQFF.

The chain couples TRBV4-2 to TRBJ1-4; a possible D gene is TRBD1 (5 bases). CDR3 size: 16 residues. V dropped 2 bases and J dropped 4 bases, with 14 bases sitting between them. Germline CDR1 is LGHNA and CDR2 is YNFKEQ. The CDR3 coding sequence is TGTGCCAGCAGCCAACCTTCCGGGACTTATAATGAAAAACTGTTTTTT. Translation gives CASSQPSGTYNEKLFF.